The 31 T cell receptor beta chains listed next were all sequenced from one sample in a study of cytomegalovirus exposure and HLA in healthy donors. TCRdb keeps only in-frame clones here, not all; method: immunoSEQ multiplex PCR. The profile shows about 220,000 clones, over 80% of them singletons. What was sequenced was PBMCs. Receptors originate from a woman aged 18-30 years in good health and CMV-seronegative.

The chain recombines TRBV30 with TRBJ2-1, with unresolved D. Germline loops: CDR1 GTSNPN, CDR2 SVGIG (reference sequence). The CDR3 is made up of 13 amino acids. The CDR3 sequence: CGAVLSSYNEQFF. DNA for the CDR3: TGTGGGGCTGTTTTATCGAGCTACAATGAGCAGTTCTTC.

This sequence joins TRBV7-9 and TRBJ2-1; D gene unclear. This CDR3 is built from 14 residues. Trimming removed 1 base from V and 10 bases from J, with 14 bases in between. Germline V gene sequence: CDR1 SEHNR, CDR2 FQNEAQ (reference sequence). The CDR3 region is CASSLEVAGREQFF. The CDR3 DNA reads TGTGCCAGCAGCTTAGAGGTGGCAGGTAGAGAGCAGTTCTTC.

This chain joins TRBV19 and TRBJ2-3; TRBD1 agrees at 9 bases. Germline V CDR1 and CDR2: LNHDA, SQIVND (reference sequence). V trimming: 7 bases; J trimming: 1 base; junction bases outside the gene matches: 9. This CDR3 contains 16 residues. CDR3 DNA sequence: TGTGCCAGTAATCCGGGACAGGGTTTTCGCACAGATACGCAGTATTTT. Translated, it gives CASNPGQGFRTDTQYF.

Comments on this clone: The same CDR3 can be traced to other DNA sequences in this sample. This chain links TRBV27 with TRBJ1-2, with TRBD1 matching 10 bases. The CDR3 has 16 amino acids. Germline CDR1 is MNHEY and CDR2 is SMNVEV (reference sequence). With 4 bases clipped from V and 3 bases from J, the junction kept 8 bases outside the gene matches. This CDR3 is CASSSHRDRGDYGYTF. CDR3 coding DNA: TGTGCCAGCAGTTCCCACCGGGACAGGGGAGACTATGGCTACACCTTC.

The table lists this clone with a count of one. The CDR3 DNA reads TGCGCCAGCAGCTTGGCGTCGAAGAGCTCCTACAATGAGCAGTTCTTC. It specifies CASSLASKSSYNEQFF. The chain couples TRBV5-1 to TRBJ2-1, with D uncertain. The CDR3 extends over 16 amino acids. The V and J ends lost 0 bases and 0 bases respectively, with 10 bases between them. CDR1 and CDR2 from the germline V gene are SGHRS and YFSETQ.

This chain joins TRBV18 and TRBJ2-2, with a possible D match to TRBD1 (5 bases). Trimming shortened V by 3 bases and J by 3 bases, and 11 bases separated the two germline ends. The CDR3 loop spans 15 amino acids. The germline V gene encodes CDR1 KGHSH and CDR2 LQKENI. Written as DNA, the CDR3 is TGTGCCAGCTCACCCTTTCCAGGGTACACCGGGGAGCTGTTTTTT. Encoded protein: CASSPFPGYTGELFF.

The chain couples TRBV29-1 to TRBJ2-1, with D perhaps TRBD1 (6 bases). V shed 3 bases and J shed 2 bases, with 11 bases lying between them. In germline, CDR1 is SQVTM, CDR2 ANQGSEA. The CDR3 has 14 residues. CDR3 region: CSVEGAVTYNEQFF. The CDR3 coding sequence is TGCAGCGTTGAGGGGGCGGTTACCTACAATGAGCAGTTCTTC.

This clone was seen once. V usage is TRBV12-5 and J usage is TRBJ1-1; 11 bases map to TRBD1. Germline CDR1 is LGHNT and CDR2 is FRNRAP. The CDR3 covers 12 residues. J was trimmed by 8 bases and V by 7 bases; bases with no gene match: 3. The CDR3 loop reads CASVRDRGEAFF. CDR3 coding DNA: TGTGCTAGTGTCAGGGACAGGGGGGAAGCTTTCTTT.

The V and J genes are TRBV10-3 and TRBJ2-3; 7 nucleotides agree with TRBD2. The CDR3 spans 14 residues. CDR1 ENHRY and CDR2 SYGVKD come from the germline V gene. V was pared by 11 bases and J by 5 bases, with 13 bases of the junction left unmatched. The CDR3 loop is CASREGAGQDTQYF. DNA for the CDR3: TGTGCCTCCAGGGAGGGTGCGGGTCAAGATACGCAGTATTTT.

This chain links TRBV7-3 with TRBJ2-5, with 12 bases matching TRBD2. V lost 4 bases, J lost 5 bases, and 8 bases stayed unmatched. Per the germline V gene, CDR1 is SGHTA and CDR2 is FQGTGA. This CDR3 region has 16 residues. For the CDR3, the DNA is TGTGCCAGCAGCTCAACGGGACTAGCGGGCATGGAGACCCAGTACTTC. The encoded protein is CASSSTGLAGMETQYF.

The chain uses TRBV19 and TRBJ2-3; 7 nucleotides agree with TRBD2. J gave up 4 bases and V 3 bases, and 10 bases lay outside the gene matches. This CDR3 comprises 16 residues. Germline V CDR1 and CDR2: LNHDA, SQIVND (reference sequence). This chain's CDR3 is CASSIRPGGFPDTQYF. In DNA, the CDR3 is TGTGCCAGTAGTATTAGGCCGGGAGGTTTTCCAGATACGCAGTATTTT.

The CDR3 loop is CASTLGGFSNEKLFF. CDR3 DNA sequence: TGTGCCAGCACTCTAGGGGGCTTTTCTAATGAAAAACTGTTTTTT. The V gene is TRBV28, the J gene TRBJ1-4; 7 bases are shared with TRBD1. Trimming removed 7 bases from V and 3 bases from J; junction bases left unmatched: 8. The CDR3 is made up of 15 amino acids. CDR1 is MDHEN, CDR2 SYDVKM, per germline.

The J gene is TRBJ2-3, the V gene TRBV2; the D gene is possibly TRBD2 (6 bases). V shed 3 bases and J shed 4 bases, with 14 bases lying between them. CDR3 length: 15 amino acids. CDR1 and CDR2 (germline): SNHLY, FYNNEI. Here the CDR3 reads CASSEGLASADTQYF. The CDR3 nucleotides read TGTGCCAGCAGTGAGGGGCTAGCGTCCGCAGATACGCAGTATTTT.

The V and J genes are TRBV7-9 and TRBJ1-2; tentatively, D is TRBD1 (6 bases). From germline, CDR1 is SEHNR and CDR2 FQNEAQ (reference sequence). V was clipped by 5 bases and J by 6 bases, with 16 bases between them. The CDR3 contains 14 residues. CDR3 coding DNA: TGTGCCAGCAGCGCCCAAACAGGGCCCCATGGCTACACCTTC. Translation gives CASSAQTGPHGYTF.

About this clone: A much larger clonotype is one base distant, so this may be a read error. This CDR3 is CASSSPGGTEAFF. The CDR3 DNA reads TGCGCCAGCAGCTCCCCAGGGGGCACTGAAGCTTTCTTT. The chain uses TRBV5-1 and TRBJ1-1; 7 nucleotides line up with TRBD1. This CDR3 region has 13 residues. Trimming cost V 3 bases and J 4 bases; bases outside gene matches: 3. In germline, CDR1 is SGHRS, CDR2 YFSETQ. Variable domain in full (rest from reference TRBV5-1 and TRBJ1-1): KAGVTQTPRYLIKTRGQQVTLSCSPISGHRSVSWYQQTPGQGLQFLFEYFSETQRNKGNFPGRFSGRQFSNSRSEMNVSTLELGDSALYLCASSSPGGTEAFFGQGTRLTVV.

The CDR3 DNA is TGTGCCAGCGCGGGACTAGCGGGGCTAAATGAGCAGTTCTTC. It translates to CASAGLAGLNEQFF. This sequence joins TRBV14 and TRBJ2-1, with 13 bases matching TRBD2. The CDR3 runs to 14 residues. Germline V gives CDR1 SGHDN, CDR2 FVKESK. The V and J ends lost 8 bases and 7 bases, in that order; junction bases with no gene match: 5.

The rearrangement uses TRBV27 and TRBJ2-1; TRBD1 matches 8 bases. The V segment lost 7 bases and the J segment 6 bases; nucleotides outside the gene matches: 8. The CDR3 has 14 amino acids. Germline assignment: CDR1 MNHEY and CDR2 SMNVEV (reference sequence). Here the CDR3 DNA reads TGTGCCAGCACCGGGACAGGACGGGTCAATGAGCAGTTCTTC. Translated, it gives CASTGTGRVNEQFF.

V usage is TRBV4-1 and J usage is TRBJ1-2; 8 bases line up with TRBD1. Losses at the gene ends were 0 bases for V and 4 bases for J; bases not matched to a gene: 10. The CDR3 has 17 amino acids. Germline CDR1 is MGHRA and CDR2 is YSYEKL. CDR3 in amino acids: CASSQDQGAGNPYGYTF. The CDR3 nucleotides read TGCGCCAGCAGCCAAGACCAGGGGGCGGGGAACCCCTATGGCTACACCTTC.

The J gene is TRBJ2-7, the V gene TRBV30, with a possible D match to TRBD1 (5 bases). The germline gives CDR1 GTSNPN, CDR2 SVGIG (reference sequence). The CDR3 extends over 14 amino acids. Trimming shortened V by 6 bases and J by 0 bases, and 15 bases separated the two germline ends. Here the CDR3 DNA reads TGTGCCTGCCGAAACCAGGGTCCCTCCTACGAGCAGTACTTC. It codes for CACRNQGPSYEQYF.

CDR3 nucleotide sequence: TGCGCCAGCAGCTTTAATGAGGGTAGTACCGGGGAGCTGTTTTTT. Protein sequence: CASSFNEGSTGELFF. This chain links TRBV5-1 with TRBJ2-2; D may be TRBD2 (5 bases). V lost 2 bases and J lost 5, with 13 bases in between. CDR1 and CDR2 (germline): SGHRS, YFSETQ. The CDR3 has 15 residues. The full variable domain, completed using reference TRBV5-1 and TRBJ2-2, is KAGVTQTPRYLIKTRGQQVTLSCSPISGHRSVSWYQQTPGQGLQFLFEYFSETQRNKGNFPGRFSGRQFSNSRSEMNVSTLELGDSALYLCASSFNEGSTGELFFGEGSRLTVL.

The CDR3 loop reads CASSLGRGRFYEQFF. Here the CDR3 DNA reads TGTGCCAGCAGCTTGGGGCGGGGACGATTTTATGAGCAGTTCTTC. The genes are TRBV5-5 and TRBJ2-1, with D possibly matching TRBD2 (6 bases). Germline CDR1 reads SGHKS; CDR2 reads YYEKEE (reference sequence). The length of the CDR3 is 15 residues. Trimming took 0 bases from V and 8 from J, leaving 15 bases between them.

The genes are TRBV18 and TRBJ1-3; a weak D match, TRBD1 (5 bases). The V gene lost 4 bases and the J gene lost 0 bases, with 13 bases spanning the gap. CDR1 and CDR2 (germline): KGHSH, LQKENI. The CDR3 is 16 amino acids. The CDR3 bases are TGTGCCAGCTCACTTCGGCGGGACCGCTCTGGAAACACCATATATTTT. Its protein is CASSLRRDRSGNTIYF.

The V call is TRBV4-1, the J call TRBJ1-1; D not certain. With 0 bases removed from V and 4 bases from J, the gap between germline ends came to 12 bases. Germline V gene sequence: CDR1 MGHRA, CDR2 YSYEKL. The CDR3 covers 15 residues. The CDR3 nucleotides read TGCGCCAGCAGCCAAGATGGCAACCGAGGCACTGAAGCTTTCTTT. This encodes CASSQDGNRGTEAFF.

The chain has TRBV5-6 and TRBJ2-5, with 8 bases identical to TRBD2. V gave up 1 base and J gave up 5 bases; unmatched junction bases: 10. CDR1 is SGHDT, CDR2 YYEEEE, per germline. The CDR3 loop spans 16 amino acids. This CDR3 reads CASSLYGTGGPETQYF. The CDR3 DNA is TGTGCCAGCAGCTTGTATGGGACGGGAGGGCCCGAGACCCAGTACTTC.

This clone was observed a single time. V is TRBV5-1 and J is TRBJ2-1, with D possibly TRBD1 on 5 matching bases. This CDR3 comprises 13 residues. Germline assignment: CDR1 SGHRS and CDR2 YFSETQ. The V end lost 2 bases, the J end lost 10 bases, and 13 bases lay between the germline ends. The CDR3, as DNA: TGCGCCAGCAGCTTACAGGTGGGGTCGGAGCAGTTCTTC. It encodes CASSLQVGSEQFF.

The V call is TRBV7-5, the J call TRBJ1-5; the D call of TRBD1 is as the table states it, not checked on the DNA. TRBV7-5 is a pseudogene segment. The CDR3 covers 16 residues. CDR3 sequence: CVRSLVTGEGNQPQHF. CDR3 sequence (DNA): TGTGTCAGAAGCTTAGTGACAGGGGAGGGCAATCAGCCCCAGCATTTT.

The chain has TRBV2 and TRBJ2-4, with a possible D match to TRBD2 (5 bases). The CDR3 has 15 residues. Germline loops: CDR1 SNHLY, CDR2 FYNNEI. The V end lost 3 bases, the J end lost 0 bases, and 9 bases lay between the germline ends. CDR3 residues: CASSEEALAKNIQYF. CDR3 coding DNA: TGTGCCAGCAGTGAGGAGGCACTAGCCAAAAACATTCAGTACTTC.

V and J are TRBV14 and TRBJ2-7, with D perhaps matching TRBD1 (6 bases). The CDR3 spans 15 residues. Germline V lookup: CDR1 SGHDN, CDR2 FVKESK. Deletions cut 1 base from V and 3 bases from J, with 13 bases between. DNA for the CDR3: TGTGCCAGCAGCCAAGCCGGGACACCAATCTACGAGCAGTACTTC. This gives the protein CASSQAGTPIYEQYF.

This chain joins TRBV5-6 and TRBJ2-5, with a possible D match to TRBD1 (5 bases). Germline V gene lookup returns CDR1 SGHDT and CDR2 YYEEEE. CDR3 size: 13 residues. The V end lost 0 bases, the J end lost 5 bases, and 8 bases lay between the germline ends. The DNA of the CDR3 is TGTGCCAGCAGCTTGGCAGGGTTCGAGACCCAGTACTTC. It codes for CASSLAGFETQYF.

The V and J genes are TRBV27 and TRBJ1-5; maybe TRBD1 (5 bases). V lost 4 bases, J lost 1 base, and 20 bases lay in between. The V gene's germline CDR1 is MNHEY and CDR2 SMNVEV (reference sequence). The CDR3 spans 18 residues. DNA of the CDR3: TGTGCCAGCAGTTCATCCTCCCAGGACATTTGGAGCAATCAGCCCCAGCATTTT. This sequence encodes CASSSSSQDIWSNQPQHF.

The rearrangement uses TRBV5-8 and TRBJ2-5; 9 bases match TRBD1. V was pared by 5 bases and J by 2 bases, with 7 bases of the junction left unmatched. Per germline, CDR1 SGHTS and CDR2 YDEGEE. The CDR3 is 15 amino acids. CDR3 DNA: TGTGCCAGCAGTTACGGACAGGGGACGCAAGAGACCCAGTACTTC. Translation gives CASSYGQGTQETQYF.